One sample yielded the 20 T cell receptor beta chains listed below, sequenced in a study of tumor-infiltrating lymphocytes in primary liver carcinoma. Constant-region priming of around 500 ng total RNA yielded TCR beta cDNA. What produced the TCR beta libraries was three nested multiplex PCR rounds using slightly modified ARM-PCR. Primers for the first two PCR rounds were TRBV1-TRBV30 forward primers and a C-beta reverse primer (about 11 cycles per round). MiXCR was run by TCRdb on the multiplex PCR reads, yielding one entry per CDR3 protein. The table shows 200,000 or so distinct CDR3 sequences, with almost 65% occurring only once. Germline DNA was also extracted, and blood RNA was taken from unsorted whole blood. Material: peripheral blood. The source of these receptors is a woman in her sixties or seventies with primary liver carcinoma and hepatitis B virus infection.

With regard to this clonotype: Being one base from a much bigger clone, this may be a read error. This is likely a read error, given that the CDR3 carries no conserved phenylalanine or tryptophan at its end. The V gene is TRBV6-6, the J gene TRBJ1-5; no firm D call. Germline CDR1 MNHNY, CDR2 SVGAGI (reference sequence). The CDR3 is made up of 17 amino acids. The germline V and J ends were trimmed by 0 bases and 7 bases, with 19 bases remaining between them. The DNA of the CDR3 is TGTGCCAGCAGTTACTCGAGTCCGTTTGCAGGTATCCAGCCCCAGCATTCT. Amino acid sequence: CASSYSSPFAGIQPQHS.

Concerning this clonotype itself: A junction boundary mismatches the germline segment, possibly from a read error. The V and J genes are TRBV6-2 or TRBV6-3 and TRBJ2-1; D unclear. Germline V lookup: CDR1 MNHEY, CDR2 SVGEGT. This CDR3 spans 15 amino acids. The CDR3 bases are TGTGTCAGCAGTAACTGGTTTTACATTTACAATGAGCAGTTCTTC. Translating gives CVSSNWFYIYNEQFF.

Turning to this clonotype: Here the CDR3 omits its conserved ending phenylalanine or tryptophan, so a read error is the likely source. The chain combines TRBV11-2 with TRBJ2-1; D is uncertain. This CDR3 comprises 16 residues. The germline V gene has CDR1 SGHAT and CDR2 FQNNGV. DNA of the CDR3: TGTGCCAGCAGCTTAGTTATGGCAGACCCCTACAACGAGCAGTTCCTC. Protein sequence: CASSLVMADPYNEQFL.

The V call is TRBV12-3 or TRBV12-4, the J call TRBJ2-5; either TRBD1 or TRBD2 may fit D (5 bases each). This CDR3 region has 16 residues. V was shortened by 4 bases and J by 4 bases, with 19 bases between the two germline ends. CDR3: CASSSGEAGGSETQYF. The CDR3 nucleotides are TGTGCCAGCAGTTCCGGCGAGGCTGGGGGTTCAGAGACCCAGTACTTC.

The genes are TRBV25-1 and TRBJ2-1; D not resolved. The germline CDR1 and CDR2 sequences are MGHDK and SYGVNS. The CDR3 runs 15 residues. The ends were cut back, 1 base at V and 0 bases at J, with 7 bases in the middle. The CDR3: CASSEWGSSYNEQFF. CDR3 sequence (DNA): TGTGCCAGCAGTGAATGGGGAAGCTCCTACAATGAGCAGTTCTTC.

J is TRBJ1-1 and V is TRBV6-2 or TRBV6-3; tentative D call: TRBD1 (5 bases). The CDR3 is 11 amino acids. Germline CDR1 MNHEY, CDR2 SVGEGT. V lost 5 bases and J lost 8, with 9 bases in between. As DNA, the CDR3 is TGTGCCAGCAGTGGGGGAGCAGAAGCTTTCTTT. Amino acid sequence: CASSGGAEAFF.

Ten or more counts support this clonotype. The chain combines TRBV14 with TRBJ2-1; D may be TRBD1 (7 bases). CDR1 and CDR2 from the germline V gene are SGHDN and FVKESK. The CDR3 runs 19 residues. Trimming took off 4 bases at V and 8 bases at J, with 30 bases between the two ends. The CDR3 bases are TGTGCCAGCAGCCCCGACAGGGAATCATACGGGAGCCCCTTCCATGAGCAGTTCTTC. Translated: CASSPDRESYGSPFHEQFF.

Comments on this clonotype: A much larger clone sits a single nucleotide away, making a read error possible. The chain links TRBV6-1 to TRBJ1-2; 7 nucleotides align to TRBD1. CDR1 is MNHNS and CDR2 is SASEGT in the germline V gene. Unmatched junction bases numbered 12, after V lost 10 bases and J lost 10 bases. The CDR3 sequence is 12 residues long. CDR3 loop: CATSWQGDDYTF. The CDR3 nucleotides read TGTGCCACTTCCTGGCAGGGGGATGACTACACCTTC.

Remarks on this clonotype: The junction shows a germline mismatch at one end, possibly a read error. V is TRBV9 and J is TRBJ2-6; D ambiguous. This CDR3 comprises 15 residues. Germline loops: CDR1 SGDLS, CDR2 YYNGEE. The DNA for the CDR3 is TGCGCCAGCAGCTTTCAGAACTCTGGGGCCAACGTCCTGACTTTC. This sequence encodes CASSFQNSGANVLTF.

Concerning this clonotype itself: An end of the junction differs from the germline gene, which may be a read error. CDR3: CASSQSGSYYQPRHF. The DNA of the CDR3 is TGCGCCAGCAGCCAATCGGGTTCCTATTACCAGCCCCGGCATTTT. The rearrangement links TRBV4-1 to TRBJ1-5; D uncertain. Germline-derived CDR1 and CDR2 are MGHRA and YSYEKL. This CDR3 has 15 residues.

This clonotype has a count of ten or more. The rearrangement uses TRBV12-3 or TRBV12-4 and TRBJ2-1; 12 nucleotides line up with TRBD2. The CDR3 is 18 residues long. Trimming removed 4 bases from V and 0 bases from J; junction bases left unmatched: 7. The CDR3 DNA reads TGTGCCAGCAGTTCTCTAGCGGGAGGGTCTAGCTCCTACAATGAGCAGTTCTTC. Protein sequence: CASSSLAGGSSSYNEQFF.

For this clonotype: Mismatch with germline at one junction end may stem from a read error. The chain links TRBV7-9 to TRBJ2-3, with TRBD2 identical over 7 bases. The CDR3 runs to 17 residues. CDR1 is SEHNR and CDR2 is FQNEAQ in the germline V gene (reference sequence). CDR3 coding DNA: TGTGCCAGCAGCATAGTGGGCCTAGCGGTACACACAGATACTCAGTATTTT. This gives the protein CASSIVGLAVHTDTQYF.

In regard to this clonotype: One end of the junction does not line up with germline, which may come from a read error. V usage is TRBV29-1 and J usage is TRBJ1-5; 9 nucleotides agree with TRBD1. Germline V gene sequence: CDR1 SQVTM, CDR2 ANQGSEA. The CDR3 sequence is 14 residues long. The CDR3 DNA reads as TGCAGCGTCTCACCGGGGACAGGGAGTCAGCCCCAACATTTT. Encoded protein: CSVSPGTGSQPQHF.

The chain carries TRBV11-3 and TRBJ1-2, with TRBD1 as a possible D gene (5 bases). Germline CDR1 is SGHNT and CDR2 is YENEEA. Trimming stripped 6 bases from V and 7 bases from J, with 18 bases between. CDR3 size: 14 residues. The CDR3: CASRFPTVGIGYTF. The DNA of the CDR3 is TGTGCCAGCAGGTTCCCGACAGTGGGCATTGGCTACACCTTC. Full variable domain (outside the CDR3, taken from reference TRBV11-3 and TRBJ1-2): EAGVVQSPRYKIIEKKQPVAFWCNPISGHNTLYWYLQNLGQGPELLIRYENEEAVDDSQLPKDRFSAERLKGVDSTLKIQPAELGDSAVYLCASRFPTVGIGYTFGSGTRLTVV.

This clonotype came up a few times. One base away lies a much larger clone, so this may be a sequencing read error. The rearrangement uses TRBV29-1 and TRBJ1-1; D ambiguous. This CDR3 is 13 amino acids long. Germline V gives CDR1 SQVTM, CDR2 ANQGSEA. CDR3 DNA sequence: TGCGGCGTGTCAATACAGAGTAACACTGAAGCTTTCTTT. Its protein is CGVSIQSNTEAFF.

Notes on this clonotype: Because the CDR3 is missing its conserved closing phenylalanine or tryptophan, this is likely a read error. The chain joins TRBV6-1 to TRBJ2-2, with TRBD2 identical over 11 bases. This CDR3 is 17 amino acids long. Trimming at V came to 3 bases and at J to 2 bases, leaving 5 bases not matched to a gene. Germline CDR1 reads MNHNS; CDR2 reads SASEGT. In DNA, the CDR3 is TGTGCCAGCAGTGATCGGGGACTAGCGGTTAACACCGGGGAGCTGTTTTTG. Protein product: CASSDRGLAVNTGELFL.

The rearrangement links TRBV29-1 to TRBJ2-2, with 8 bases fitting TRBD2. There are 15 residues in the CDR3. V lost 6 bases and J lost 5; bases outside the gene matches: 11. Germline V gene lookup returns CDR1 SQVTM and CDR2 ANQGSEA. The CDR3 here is CSVARGLEGTGELFF. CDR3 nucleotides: TGCAGCGTCGCCAGGGGACTAGAGGGAACCGGGGAGCTGTTTTTT.

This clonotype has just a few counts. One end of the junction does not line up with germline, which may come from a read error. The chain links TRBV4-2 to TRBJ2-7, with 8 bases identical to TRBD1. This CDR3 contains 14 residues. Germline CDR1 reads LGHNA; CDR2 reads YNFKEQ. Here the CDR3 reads CTSSQGDRGGEQYF. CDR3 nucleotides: TGTACCAGCAGCCAAGGAGACAGGGGAGGCGAGCAGTACTTC.

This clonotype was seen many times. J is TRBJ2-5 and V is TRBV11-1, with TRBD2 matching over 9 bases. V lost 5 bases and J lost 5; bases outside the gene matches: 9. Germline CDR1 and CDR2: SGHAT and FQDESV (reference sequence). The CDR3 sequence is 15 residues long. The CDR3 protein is CASSRLAGLLETQYF. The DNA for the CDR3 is TGTGCCAGCAGCCGCCTAGCGGGACTTTTGGAGACCCAGTACTTC.

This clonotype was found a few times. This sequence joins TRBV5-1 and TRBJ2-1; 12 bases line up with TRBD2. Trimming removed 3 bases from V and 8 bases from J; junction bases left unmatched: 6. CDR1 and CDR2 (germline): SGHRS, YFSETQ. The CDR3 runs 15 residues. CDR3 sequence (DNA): TGCGCCAGCAGCTGGCTGACTAGCGGGAGAGATGAGCAGTTCTTC. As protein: CASSWLTSGRDEQFF.